This T cell receptor beta chain was retrieved from a study of blood T cell repertoires in COVID-19. Study-wide background: There were acute and convalescent COVID-19 samples, and they came from the United States, Italy and Spain. T cells, B-cell-depleted T cells, or PBMCs provided the cDNA or gDNA that served as material.

This clone has just one count. Germline V gene lookup returns CDR1 MNHEY and CDR2 SMNVEV (reference sequence). The CDR3 covers 14 residues. V dropped 5 bases and J dropped 3 bases, with 12 bases sitting between them. Assay used: immunoSEQ multiplex PCR; TCRdb lists only in-frame clones, some missing. The sample records around 97,000 clones, about 80% being singletons. The receptor comes from a man in his 70s with acute or convalescent COVID-19. The sample comprised peripheral blood. The chain is built from TRBV27 and TRBJ2-3, with D tentatively TRBD2 (6 bases). CDR3 sequence reads: CASSRGLTTDTQYF. CDR3 nucleotides: TGTGCCAGCAGTCGGGGGTTGACGACAGATACGCAGTATTTT.